This T cell receptor (beta chain) was identified during a study of blood T cell repertoires in COVID-19. Study overall: Some COVID-19 samples were acute and others convalescent; all came from the United States, Italy and Spain. Sample material is recorded as cDNA or gDNA derived from T cells, B-cell-depleted T cells, or PBMCs.

How the authors handled the data: Amplification from reference gene primers served as the basis for estimated nucleated cell counts. Here immunoSEQ multiplex PCR was the method, and the copy in TCRdb shows in-frame clones only, minus some. Clone size and the V and J calls come from that table; the DNA yielded D and trimming. The table shows a few hundred thousand clones, with around 89% occurring only once. Sequenced material: peripheral blood. The clonotype comes from an older woman with acute or convalescent COVID-19.

The CDR3: CASSEETGSVTEAFF. The CDR3, as DNA: TGTGCCAGCAGTGAAGAGACAGGAAGTGTCACTGAAGCTTTCTTT. This chain joins TRBV2 and TRBJ1-1; TRBD1 is a possible D gene (6 bases). The CDR3 runs 15 residues. Germline V gives CDR1 SNHLY, CDR2 FYNNEI. V was pared by 1 base and J by 4 bases, with 13 bases between.